The clone carrying this TCR beta chain was picked up many times. The antigen is not known. TCRdb redid the calling of the reads with MiXCR, one entry per CDR3 protein. In the table there are some 71,000 distinct CDR3 sequences, about 27% of which are singletons. The ends were cut back, 6 bases at V and 2 bases at J, with 14 bases in the middle. CDR1 is DFQATT and CDR2 is SNEGSKA in the germline V gene (reference sequence). There are 14 residues in the CDR3. This entry is derived from a study of T cell repertoires in cytomegalovirus infection. In the study overall: The public TCR beta signatures pointed to both CMV infection and matching HLA type. Findings of the study overall: It was HLA-C-restricted CMV-specific TCR beta clonotypes that dominated the response ex vivo. Identification of carriers of CMV plus the relevant HLA was performed using cumulative public TCR beta family frequency.

The starting material was CD8+ T cells from cultured PBMCs, obtained from culture after CMV antigen stimulation. The clonotype originates from a human donor in good health (CMV status not recorded). Some clones in this sample may be carry-over from other donors' samples. The chain recombines TRBV20-1 with TRBJ1-3; a weak D match, TRBD1 (5 bases). CDR3 sequence: CSAGGEGAGNTIYF. The CDR3 bases are TGCAGTGCCGGAGGGGAAGGGGCTGGAAACACCATATATTTT.